This T cell receptor (beta chain) stems from a study of blood T cells in healthy people across ages. Study-level points and caveats: Changes in expanded clonotypes were possibly confounded, as the CMV status of donors was unknown. Higher naive T cell percentage went strongly together with higher TCR beta diversity. TCR beta diversity, measured per million T cells, fell in a roughly linear way with age.

Using a J-beta primer mix together with a sample-barcoded 5' primer, a second PCR was run for roughly 6 to 12 cycles. A template-switch adaptor containing 12 random nucleotides labeled each cDNA molecule. TCRdb passed the 5' RACE reads through MiXCR, listing each CDR3 protein once. Here the sample spans about 1.4 million distinct CDR3 sequences, approximately 60% being singletons. About this clonotype itself: Its target is not known.

This CDR3 has 18 residues. Germline V gene sequence: CDR1 SGHNT, CDR2 YYREEE (reference sequence). Unmatched junction bases numbered 9, after V lost 0 bases and J lost 1 base. The sequenced sample was blood. The V gene is TRBV5-4, the J gene TRBJ2-1; TRBD1 matches at 8 bases. The sequence was obtained from a young man in good health. The CDR3 coding sequence is TGTGCCAGCAGCTTGGGTCTTGGGCGGACAGGGTCCTACAATGAGCAGTTCTTC. Translating it yields CASSLGLGRTGSYNEQFF.